Below, 7 T cell receptor beta chains from the same sample are listed, as sequenced in a study of identical twins. TCRdb passed the 5' RACE reads through MiXCR, listing each CDR3 protein once. The sample has roughly 690,000 distinct CDR3 sequences, 6.1% seen once. Source material: naive T cells sorted from blood. The receptor source for this set is a man aged 18 to 29 in good health.

This chain uses TRBV5-4 with TRBJ1-2, with D maybe TRBD1 (5 bases). CDR1 is SGHNT and CDR2 is YYREEE in the germline V gene (reference sequence). V lost 4 bases, J lost 1 base, and 8 bases lay in between. The CDR3 is 13 residues long. CDR3 bases: TGTGCCAGCAGCCTCAGGGTTAACTATGGCTACACCTTC. It is translated as CASSLRVNYGYTF. Using reference TRBV5-4 and TRBJ1-2 for the parts outside the CDR3, the full variable domain is ETGVTQSPTHLIKTRGQQVTLRCSSQSGHNTVSWYQQALGQGPQFIFQYYREEENGRGNFPPRFSGLQFPNYSSELNVNALELDDSALYLCASSLRVNYGYTFGSGTRLTVV.

This clonotype has at least ten counts. The genes are TRBV29-1 and TRBJ1-5; D not resolved. Per germline, CDR1 SQVTM and CDR2 ANQGSEA. The CDR3 runs to 13 residues. The V gene lost 2 bases and the J gene lost 6 bases, with 11 bases spanning the gap. In DNA form, the CDR3 reads TGCAGCGTTGAACAAGGGATTGGTCAGCCCCAGCATTTT. As protein: CSVEQGIGQPQHF.

The DNA for the CDR3 is TGTGCCAGCAGCGAATTAAGAAATATCGGGGAGCTGTTTTTT. Translation gives CASSELRNIGELFF. The chain joins TRBV11-2 to TRBJ2-2; D is unclear. Germline V gene lookup returns CDR1 SGHAT and CDR2 FQNNGV. The CDR3 totals 14 residues. V shed 5 bases and J shed 7 bases, with 14 bases lying between them.

At least ten counts were recorded for this clonotype. The chain is built from TRBV27 and TRBJ2-3, with 7 bases identical to TRBD1. The germline gives CDR1 MNHEY, CDR2 SMNVEV (reference sequence). This CDR3 comprises 14 residues. V trimming: 3 bases; J trimming: 3 bases; junction bases outside the gene matches: 3. DNA for the CDR3: TGTGCCAGCAGTTTGGACAGGCGGACAGATACGCAGTATTTT. Amino acids: CASSLDRRTDTQYF.

The CDR3 sequence: CASSGEGSYKSEQFF. The CDR3 DNA reads TGTGCCAGCAGTGGAGAAGGGAGTTACAAATCCGAGCAGTTCTTC. The chain couples TRBV28 to TRBJ2-1; D is possibly TRBD2 (5 bases). Germline V gene lookup returns CDR1 MDHEN and CDR2 SYDVKM. The length of the CDR3 is 15 residues. Trimming cost V 5 bases and J 10 bases, with 21 bases left between them.

Ten or more counts support this clonotype. The chain links TRBV7-8 to TRBJ2-1; D gene ambiguous. Trimming took off 7 bases at V and 8 bases at J, with 27 bases between the two ends. The CDR3 sequence is 17 residues long. Germline CDR1 is SGHVS and CDR2 is FQNEAQ. Here the CDR3 reads CASNKEAGSRWLDEQFF. DNA for the CDR3: TGTGCCAGCAACAAAGAGGCCGGCTCTCGCTGGCTGGATGAGCAGTTCTTC.

This clonotype came up a few times. The V call is TRBV18, the J call TRBJ2-5; D not certain. Trimming shortened V by 2 bases and J by 2 bases, and 9 bases separated the two germline ends. CDR1 is KGHSH, CDR2 LQKENI, per germline. The CDR3 has 14 amino acids. The CDR3 DNA is TGTGCCAGCTCACCATTGCCGATACAAGAGACCCAGTACTTC. The encoded protein is CASSPLPIQETQYF.